This T cell receptor (beta chain) originates from a study of T-cell memory formation after mild COVID-19. Across the study: TCR clusters were mostly donor specific.

Study findings and constraints: CD4/CD8 balance held among clones contracting day 15 to 85, and later expanders leaned CD4+. In pre-infection memory, a portion of responding clones appeared, which suggested that cross-reactive memory joined.

The authors produced TCR alpha and TCR beta cDNA libraries with sample barcodes and UMIs by 5'RACE using constant-segment primers. Via MiXCR, TCRdb re-called the 5' RACE reads, giving one row per CDR3 protein. The repertoire consists of hundreds of thousands of distinct CDR3 sequences, with about 18% occurring once and the leading ten covering about 7.5%. The CDR3 is made up of 13 amino acids. CDR1 is SGHDT, CDR2 YYEEEE, per germline. Deletions cut 4 bases from V and 4 bases from J, with 11 bases between. As for this clonotype: What it recognizes is unknown.

The source is an adult woman who had mild COVID-19 (a few samples of this study predate the infection). Cell type and time point are not known. The chain links TRBV5-6 to TRBJ1-2; D possibly corresponds to TRBD1 (6 bases). The specimen was PBMCs or a T cell subset sorted from them (not recorded which). Here the CDR3 reads CASSVQGSYGYTF. CDR3 bases: TGTGCCAGCAGCGTACAGGGCAGCTATGGCTACACCTTC.